This TCR beta chain emerged from a study of shared T cell receptors in the human thymus. The length of the CDR3 is 17 residues. The germline V gene encodes CDR1 MNHEY and CDR2 SMNVEV (reference sequence). The germline V and J ends were trimmed by 6 bases and 7 bases, with 27 bases remaining between them. TCRdb keeps only in-frame clones here, not all; method: immunoSEQ multiplex PCR. The sample lists about 380,000 clones, approximately 95% seen once, with 0.015% to 0.02% in the top ten. J is TRBJ1-1 and V is TRBV27; possibly TRBD1 for D (6 bases). This TCR derives from a human donor. The sample consisted of thymocytes. CDR3 amino acids: CASSQPPLGGARVEAFF. CDR3 coding DNA: TGTGCCAGCAGCCAACCCCCTCTAGGGGGGGCAAGGGTTGAAGCTTTCTTT.